The subject of this entry is one TCR beta chain. Its target is not known. The sample is drawn from a study of cytomegalovirus exposure and HLA in healthy donors. Study details: Of about 390 genotyped donors, 81% grouped in the Caucasian-associated ancestry cluster.

The CDR3 is 15 residues long. Germline V gene lookup returns CDR1 MNHEY and CDR2 SVGAGI. PCR primers comprised 60 Vbeta and 13 Jbeta primers. Some clones are missing from TCRdb's copy, which holds only in-frame ones; the method was immunoSEQ multiplex PCR. Of around 140,000 clones in the sample, 70% to 85% were seen once. The study's findings and limits: With later analysis, a missense DCLRE1C variant became linked to TCR beta V- and J-gene trimming. In a later analysis, at a false discovery rate of 0.05, roughly 16,000 TCR beta sequences matched HLA alleles. Rarity held for most TCR sequences, but there were some public TCRs that occurred in many donors.

The rearrangement uses TRBV6-5 and TRBJ2-5; D unclear. TRBJ2-7 explains the end of the DNA better; the J call may be wrong. Sequencing was performed on PBMCs. The TCR was taken from a male donor in good health and CMV-seronegative. Here the CDR3 reads CASSYAGGSGSEQYF. CDR3 coding DNA: TGTGCCAGCAGTTACGCTGGCGGATCCGGAAGCGAGCAGTACTTC.